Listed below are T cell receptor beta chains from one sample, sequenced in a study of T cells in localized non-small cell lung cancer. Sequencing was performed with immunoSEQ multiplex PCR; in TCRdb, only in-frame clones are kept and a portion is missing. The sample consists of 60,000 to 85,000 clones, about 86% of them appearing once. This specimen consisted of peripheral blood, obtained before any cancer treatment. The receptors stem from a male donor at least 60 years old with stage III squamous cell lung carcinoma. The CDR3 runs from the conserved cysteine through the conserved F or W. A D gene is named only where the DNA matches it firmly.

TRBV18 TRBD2 CASSRSGGEETQYF
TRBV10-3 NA CAISPSGANTEAFF
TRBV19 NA CASGGRSSYNEQFF
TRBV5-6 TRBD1 CASSSTGTYGYTF
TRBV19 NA CASSIVRVGGYTF
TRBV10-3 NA CAINENSNQPQHF
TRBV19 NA CASSMGYNSPLHF
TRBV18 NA CASSPPGDTEAFF
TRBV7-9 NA CASSPGARQLFF
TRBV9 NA CASSVGGNRETQYF
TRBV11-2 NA CASSLGGAGGDNGYTF
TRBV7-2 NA CASGRGNTEAFF
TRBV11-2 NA CASSRTSQGTGELFF
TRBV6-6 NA CASSSIRRGYTEAFF
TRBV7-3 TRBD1 CASRGGQGVDTEAFF
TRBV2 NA CASKRGASGANVLTF
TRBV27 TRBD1 CASSSTQGGQPQHF
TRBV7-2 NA CASSLTGNAYNEQFF
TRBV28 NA CASSSTQGFGYTF
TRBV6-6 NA CASSYQSRENEQFF
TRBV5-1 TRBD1 CASRYNSGQGRTEAFF
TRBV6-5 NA CASSYSTGRHTEAFF
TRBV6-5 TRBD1 CASSLLQGNYGYTF
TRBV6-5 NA CASSYVGALNTGELFF
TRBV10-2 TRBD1 CASRKRGRGTDTQYF
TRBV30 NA CAWTAFRTTANEKLFF
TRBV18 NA CASSSTDTQYF
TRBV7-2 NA CASSLVGYEQYF
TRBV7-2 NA CASSLGGTGIEQYF
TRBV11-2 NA CASSLGSDGYTF
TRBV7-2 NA CASSLFGGLYGYTF
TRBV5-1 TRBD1 CASSLRTGMNTEAFF
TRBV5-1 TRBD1 CASSFWTGNNEQFF
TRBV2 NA CASSEGGPPSYNEQFF
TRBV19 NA CAPNSPSSYEQYF
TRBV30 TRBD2 CAWSRGGNYEQYF
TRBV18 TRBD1 CASSPGTGSYEQYF
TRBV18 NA CASLGGYSNQPQHF
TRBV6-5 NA CALRRDLNSNEQFF
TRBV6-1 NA CASSVQGWGDQPQHF
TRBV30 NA CAWSDFSPGAGNTIYF
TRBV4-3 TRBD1 CASSQDTGGDLYEQYF
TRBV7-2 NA CASSLGGVEKLFF
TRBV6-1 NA CASSEEGWDTIYF
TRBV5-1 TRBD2 CASSPPGGSKNIQYF
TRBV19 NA CASKRPTGALVRNTEAFF
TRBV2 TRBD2 CASSPGTTPQETQYF
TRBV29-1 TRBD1 CSLRGPDTQYF
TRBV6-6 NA CASSSAGQVNSPLHF
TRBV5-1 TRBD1 CASSYRDRGEDTQYF